The rows below give T cell receptor beta chains drawn from one sample of a study of Ad26.COV2.S vaccination and SARS-CoV-2 variants. The table came from immunoSEQ multiplex PCR; TCRdb's copy has only in-frame clones and leaves some out. The sample contains 350,000 to 450,000 clones, 70% to 90% of which appear only once. The input for sequencing was peripheral blood, taken in a trial of Ad26.COV2.S vaccine versus placebo. All receptors come from a person aged 18-65 years who received the Ad26.COV2.S COVID-19 vaccine or a placebo. The CDR3 runs from the conserved cysteine through the conserved F or W. The D gene is left open where the match is weak. Clone size is stated in some rows and not others, as once, few, many or a class when expanded.

D gene	V gene	clone size	J gene	CDR3 protein	CDR3 DNA
TRBD2	TRBV6-5	NA	TRBJ2-2	CASSPSGSGYGELFF	TGTGCCAGCAGTCCCAGCGGGAGTGGATACGGGGAGCTGTTTTTT
TRBD1	TRBV5-5	NA	TRBJ2-7	CASSLAGTGRGYEQYF	TGTGCCAGCAGCTTGGCCGGGACAGGGCGCGGCTACGAGCAGTACTTC
NA	TRBV7-8	NA	TRBJ2-1	CASSRPGNEQFF	TGTGCCAGCAGCCGTCCTGGGAATGAGCAGTTCTTC
NA	TRBV3-1/TRBV3-2	few	TRBJ1-2	CASSQDNRLRAGYGYTF	TGTGCCAGCAGCCAAGATAACAGGTTGAGAGCTGGCTATGGCTACACCTTC
NA	TRBV6-1	NA	TRBJ2-7	CASSELLETYEQYF	TGTGCCAGCAGTGAACTGTTGGAAACCTACGAGCAGTACTTC
NA	TRBV29-1	NA	TRBJ1-2	CSVDSVSDFAGNLYGYTF	TGCAGCGTTGATAGTGTAAGCGATTTTGCCGGGAATTTATATGGCTACACCTTC
NA	TRBV28	NA	TRBJ1-5	CASSLFPNQPQHF	TGTGCCAGCAGTTTGTTCCCGAATCAGCCCCAGCATTTT
NA	TRBV14	NA	TRBJ1-2	CASSQAPQGQHYGYTF	TGTGCCAGCAGCCAAGCGCCCCAGGGGCAGCACTATGGCTACACCTTC
TRBD2	TRBV19	NA	TRBJ2-7	CASSAAGDGDEQYF	TGTGCCAGTAGTGCGGCGGGAGATGGGGACGAGCAGTACTTC
TRBD2	TRBV4-1	NA	TRBJ2-7	CASSQGAGGGSYEQYF	TGCGCCAGCAGCCAAGGAGCGGGAGGGGGCAGTTACGAGCAGTACTTC
TRBD2	TRBV19	NA	TRBJ2-1	CASSIRASGSGNEQFF	TGTGCCAGTAGTATTAGGGCTAGCGGGAGTGGCAATGAGCAGTTCTTC
TRBD1	TRBV27	NA	TRBJ1-3	CASSLNRGVSGNTIYF	TGTGCCAGCAGTTTAAACAGGGGTGTCTCTGGAAACACCATATATTTT
TRBD1	TRBV18	once	TRBJ1-6	CASSLGDRNNSPLHF	TGTGCCAGCTCACTGGGGGACAGAAATAATTCACCCCTCCACTTT
NA	TRBV30	once	TRBJ1-3	CAWAGSLQGNTIYF	TGTGCCTGGGCCGGATCGTTACAGGGAAACACCATATATTTT
NA	TRBV2	once	TRBJ2-1	CASSEVDRTYNEQFF	TGTGCCAGCAGTGAGGTCGACAGAACTTACAATGAGCAGTTCTTC
NA	TRBV3-1/TRBV3-2	NA	TRBJ2-2	CASSQDGTFSTGELFF	TGTGCCAGCAGCCAAGACGGGACCTTTAGCACCGGGGAGCTGTTTTTT
TRBD2	TRBV5-1	NA	TRBJ2-5	CASSLGMGAGVGETQYF	TGCGCCAGCAGCTTGGGAATGGGAGCGGGAGTGGGCGAGACCCAGTACTTC
NA	TRBV10-3	few	TRBJ2-7	CAIRAASYEQYF	TGTGCCATCAGAGCTGCCTCCTACGAGCAGTACTTC
TRBD2	TRBV9	NA	TRBJ2-1	CASSVALAGLAGHNEQFF	TGTGCCAGCAGCGTAGCGCTCGCGGGACTAGCGGGACATAATGAGCAGTTCTTC
TRBD1	TRBV7-9	NA	TRBJ1-1	CASRRQGAGEAFF	TGTGCCAGCAGGCGACAGGGGGCGGGTGAAGCTTTCTTT
NA	TRBV5-6	NA	TRBJ2-7	CASSPDSSYEQYF	TGTGCCAGCAGCCCTGACAGCTCCTACGAGCAGTACTTC
NA	TRBV28	NA	TRBJ2-5	CASSSTLTGFGETQYF	TGTGCCAGCAGTTCCACACTCACAGGGTTTGGCGAGACCCAGTACTTC
NA	TRBV11-2	few	TRBJ2-7	CASSLAAVGYEQYF	TGTGCCAGCAGCTTAGCTGCAGTGGGCTACGAGCAGTACTTC
NA	TRBV5-1	NA	TRBJ2-1	CASSFGGISYNEQFF	TGCGCCAGCAGCTTTGGTGGGATATCCTACAATGAGCAGTTCTTC
NA	TRBV25-1	NA	TRBJ1-6	CASQSIPNSPLHF	TGTGCCAGCCAGAGCATCCCTAATTCACCCCTCCACTTT
NA	TRBV13	NA	TRBJ2-6	CASSLTSGANVLTF	TGTGCCAGCAGCTTGACCTCTGGGGCCAACGTCCTGACTTTC
NA	TRBV2	NA	TRBJ2-3	CASRDFAADTQYF	TGTGCCAGCAGGGACTTCGCTGCAGATACGCAGTATTTT
NA	TRBV29-1	NA	TRBJ1-1	CSVARADTEAFF	TGCAGCGTCGCTAGGGCGGACACTGAAGCTTTCTTT
TRBD2	TRBV7-2	NA	TRBJ2-2	CASSLGTSGSRTGELFF	TGTGCCAGCAGCTTAGGGACTAGCGGGAGTCGCACCGGGGAGCTGTTTTTT